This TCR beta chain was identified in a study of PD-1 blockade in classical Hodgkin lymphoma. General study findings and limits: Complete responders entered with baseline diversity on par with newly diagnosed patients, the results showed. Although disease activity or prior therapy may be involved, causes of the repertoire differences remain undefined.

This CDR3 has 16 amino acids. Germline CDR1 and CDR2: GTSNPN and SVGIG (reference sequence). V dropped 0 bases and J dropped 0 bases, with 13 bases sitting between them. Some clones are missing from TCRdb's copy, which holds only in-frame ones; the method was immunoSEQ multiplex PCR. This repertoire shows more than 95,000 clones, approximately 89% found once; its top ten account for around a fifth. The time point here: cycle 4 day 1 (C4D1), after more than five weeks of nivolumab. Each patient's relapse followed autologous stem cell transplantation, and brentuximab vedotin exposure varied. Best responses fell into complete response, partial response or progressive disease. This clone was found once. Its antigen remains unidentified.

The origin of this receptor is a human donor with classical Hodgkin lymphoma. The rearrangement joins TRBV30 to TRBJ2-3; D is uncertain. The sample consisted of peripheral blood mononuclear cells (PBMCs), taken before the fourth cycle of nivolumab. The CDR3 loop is CAWSVPYSSSTDTQYF. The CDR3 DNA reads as TGTGCCTGGAGTGTACCCTACAGCTCTAGCACAGATACGCAGTATTTT.